What follows describes a single T cell receptor beta chain. What it binds is not known. The germline V gene encodes CDR1 DFQATT and CDR2 SNEGSKA (reference sequence). There are 13 residues in the CDR3. The data originate from a study of T cells expressing NK-cell markers. Findings and limits, study-wide: A handful of donors likewise had their CD3+CD56-NKG2C+ fraction led by these clonotypes.

TCRdb reprocessed the 5' RACE reads and reports one entry per CDR3 protein, with no DNA. This repertoire includes more than 400,000 distinct CDR3 sequences. Material for sequencing was blood T cells: a sorted CD56 or NKG2C T cell subset, CD4+ or CD8+ T cells, or bulk PBMC T cells (not recorded which). The origin of this receptor is a woman aged 18-70 years in good health. V usage is TRBV20-1 and J usage is TRBJ2-5; TCRdb gives TRBD2 as the D gene, but with no DNA this cannot be confirmed. The chain's CDR3 is CSAAGGASETQYF.